The 17 T cell receptor beta chains given below trace back to one sample, sequenced in a study of blood T cell repertoires in COVID-19. The assay was immunoSEQ multiplex PCR, and TCRdb's table has in-frame clones only and misses some. The sample includes under 250,000 clones, approximately 80% of them seen just once. Material for sequencing was PBMCs or T cells enriched from blood (not recorded which). Every receptor here comes from a woman in her forties with acute COVID-19.

The chain joins TRBV9 to TRBJ1-6; 8 nucleotides align to TRBD1. Germline CDR1 and CDR2: SGDLS and YYNGEE. This CDR3 spans 14 amino acids. V lost 4 bases and J lost 10; bases outside the gene matches: 7. DNA for the CDR3: TGTGCCAGCAGCCCTTGGACAGGGAGCTCACCCCTCCACTTT. This gives the protein CASSPWTGSSPLHF. The full variable domain, in which reference TRBV9 and TRBJ1-6 provide the parts outside the CDR3, is DSGVTQTPKHLITATGQRVTLRCSPRSGDLSVYWYQQSLDQGLQFLIQYYNGEERAKGNILERFSAQQFPDLHSELNLSSLELGDSALYFCASSPWTGSSPLHFGNGTRLTVT.

The chain recombines TRBV7-2 with TRBJ2-7, with 12 bases matching TRBD2. V was pared by 5 bases and J by 3 bases, with 2 bases of the junction left unmatched. The CDR3 is made up of 14 amino acids. CDR1 and CDR2 from the germline V gene are SGHTA and FQGNSA. CDR3 nucleotide sequence: TGTGCCAGCAGCCCGACTAGCGGGAGCTACGAGCAGTACTTC. This translates into CASSPTSGSYEQYF.

V and J are TRBV7-9 and TRBJ1-2; 7 nucleotides line up with TRBD1. Trimming removed 3 bases from V and 6 bases from J; junction bases left unmatched: 19. Germline CDR1 and CDR2: SEHNR and FQNEAQ (reference sequence). The CDR3 is made up of 18 amino acids. CDR3 sequence: CASSFNFPREGAPNGYTF. CDR3 DNA: TGTGCCAGCAGCTTCAATTTCCCCCGGGAGGGGGCCCCAAATGGCTACACCTTC.

Worth noting for this clone: The sample contains more than one DNA sequence encoding this CDR3. The rearrangement uses TRBV30 and TRBJ2-1, with TRBD2 as a possible D gene (6 bases). CDR3 size: 13 residues. The V gene's germline CDR1 is GTSNPN and CDR2 SVGIG (reference sequence). V was clipped by 3 bases and J by 0 bases, with 6 bases between them. DNA for the CDR3: TGTGCCTGGAGCGGGAGCTCCTACAATGAGCAGTTCTTC. The encoded protein is CAWSGSSYNEQFF.

The gene calls are TRBV27 and TRBJ2-2, with 7 bases lining up with TRBD2. The CDR3 has 15 amino acids. V was pared by 6 bases and J by 5 bases, with 9 bases of the junction left unmatched. Germline CDR1 reads MNHEY; CDR2 reads SMNVEV (reference sequence). The CDR3 loop reads CASSRDWGGTGELFF. The CDR3 DNA is TGTGCCAGCAGCCGAGACTGGGGGGGGACCGGGGAGCTGTTTTTT.

The CDR3 sequence: CASSLGLALYNEQFF. CDR3 bases: TGTGCCAGCAGCTTGGGGCTAGCGCTTTACAATGAGCAGTTCTTC. The rearrangement links TRBV7-2 to TRBJ2-1, with D possibly TRBD2 on 6 matching bases. Trimming removed 3 bases at V and 4 bases at J, with 13 bases between. Germline V gene lookup returns CDR1 SGHTA and CDR2 FQGNSA. The CDR3 runs to 15 residues.

The genes are TRBV4-1 and TRBJ1-1; weak D call: TRBD1 (5 bases). This CDR3 has 13 amino acids. Trimming left V 2 bases short and J 5 bases short, with 9 bases between. Germline V CDR1 and CDR2: MGHRA, YSYEKL. The CDR3 DNA reads as TGCGCCAGCAGCCAAATGGGGGGGACTGAAGCTTTCTTT. Translated, it gives CASSQMGGTEAFF.

This rearrangement joins TRBV2 to TRBJ2-1; possibly TRBD1 for D (6 bases). CDR1 SNHLY and CDR2 FYNNEI come from the germline V gene. CDR3 length: 12 residues. V lost 6 bases and J lost 10, with 13 bases in between. The CDR3 nucleotides are TGTGCCAGCAGCCCCGCTGGGACAGAGCAGTTCTTC. As protein: CASSPAGTEQFF.

V usage is TRBV19 and J usage is TRBJ1-1; D gene unclear. Per the germline V gene, CDR1 is LNHDA and CDR2 is SQIVND (reference sequence). Trimming shortened V by 6 bases and J by 6 bases, and 11 bases separated the two germline ends. This CDR3 has 12 residues. Here the CDR3 DNA reads TGTGCCAGTAGCTTTGGGAGGGCTGAAGCTTTCTTT. This sequence encodes CASSFGRAEAFF.

The rearrangement joins TRBV6-2 or TRBV6-3 to TRBJ2-3; weak D call: TRBD2 (6 bases). CDR1 is MNHEY, CDR2 SVGEGT, per germline. Between the trimmed V and J ends, which lost 0 bases and 2 bases, there was a span of 12 bases. The CDR3 runs 16 residues. The CDR3 loop reads CASSYSAGLYTDTQYF. CDR3 sequence (DNA): TGTGCCAGCAGTTACTCCGCGGGACTCTACACAGATACGCAGTATTTT.

The gene calls are TRBV29-1 and TRBJ2-3, with D hard to call. V was shortened by 1 base and J by 2 bases, with 10 bases between the two germline ends. Germline lookup yields CDR1 SQVTM and CDR2 ANQGSEA. This CDR3 is built from 14 residues. The CDR3 DNA reads as TGCAGCGTTGAAGGAGGCCAGCACACAGATACGCAGTATTTT. It yields the protein CSVEGGQHTDTQYF.

This chain uses TRBV4-1 with TRBJ1-2; 9 bases align to TRBD1. The CDR3 runs to 15 residues. Germline-derived CDR1 and CDR2 are MGHRA and YSYEKL. Trimming removed 6 bases from V and 4 bases from J; junction bases left unmatched: 9. The CDR3 sequence is CASRSTGGASYGYTF. CDR3 bases: TGCGCCAGCAGATCTACAGGGGGCGCGAGCTATGGCTACACCTTC.

This rearrangement joins TRBV27 to TRBJ2-1; the match to TRBD2 covers 11 bases. The CDR3 is made up of 16 amino acids. Germline V gives CDR1 MNHEY, CDR2 SMNVEV (reference sequence). J gave up 4 bases and V 5 bases, and 7 bases lay outside the gene matches. The CDR3, as DNA: TGTGCCAGCAGTCAAAAAACTAGCGGGGGATACAATGAGCAGTTCTTC. This gives the protein CASSQKTSGGYNEQFF.

This sequence joins TRBV7-9 and TRBJ1-5, with TRBD1 as a possible D gene (5 bases). V lost 5 bases, J lost 6 bases, and 17 bases lay in between. The CDR3 extends over 15 amino acids. Germline V gene data show CDR1 as SEHNR and CDR2 as FQNEAQ (reference sequence). The CDR3 sequence is CASSPPGGGLQPQHF. The CDR3, as DNA: TGTGCCAGCAGCCCCCCGGGGGGGGGTCTTCAGCCCCAGCATTTT.

This chain connects TRBV2 to TRBJ2-2; D is perhaps TRBD2 (6 bases). The CDR3 sequence is 12 residues long. V lost 4 bases, J lost 6 bases, and 6 bases lay in between. The germline V gene has CDR1 SNHLY and CDR2 FYNNEI. The CDR3 DNA reads TGTGCCAGCAGTGGGGGGGCCGGGGAGCTGTTTTTT. Amino acids: CASSGGAGELFF.

The chain employs TRBV2 and TRBJ1-5; D uncertain. With 2 bases removed from V and 10 bases from J, the gap between germline ends came to 15 bases. The CDR3 totals 14 residues. Per the germline V gene, CDR1 is SNHLY and CDR2 is FYNNEI. CDR3 loop: CASSEKTILLPQHF. CDR3 DNA sequence: TGTGCCAGCAGTGAAAAGACGATACTACTCCCCCAGCATTTT.

The chain recombines TRBV2 with TRBJ2-3, with 8 positions matching TRBD1. The CDR3 loop spans 15 amino acids. Germline CDR1 reads SNHLY; CDR2 reads FYNNEI. Losses at the gene ends were 5 bases for V and 0 bases for J; bases not matched to a gene: 4. CDR3 DNA: TGTGCCAGCAGTACCCAGGGGGCTAGCACAGATACGCAGTATTTT. It is translated as CASSTQGASTDTQYF.